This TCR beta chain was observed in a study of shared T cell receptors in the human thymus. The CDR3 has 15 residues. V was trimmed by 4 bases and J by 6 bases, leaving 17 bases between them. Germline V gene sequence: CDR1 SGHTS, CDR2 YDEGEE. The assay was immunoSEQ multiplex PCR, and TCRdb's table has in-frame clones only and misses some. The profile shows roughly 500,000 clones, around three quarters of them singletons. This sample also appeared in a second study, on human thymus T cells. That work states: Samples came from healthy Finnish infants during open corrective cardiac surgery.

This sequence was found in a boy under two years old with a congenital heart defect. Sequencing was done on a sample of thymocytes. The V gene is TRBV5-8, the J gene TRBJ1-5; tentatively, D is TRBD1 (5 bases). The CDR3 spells CASSPRSGVGQPQHF. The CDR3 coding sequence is TGTGCCAGCAGCCCCCGGTCGGGGGTCGGTCAGCCCCAGCATTTT.